A single sample is the source of the 21 T cell receptor beta chains below, sequenced in a study of T-cell reconstitution after alpha-beta-depleted transplantation in children. Using unique molecular identifiers, the investigators prepared the TCRbeta library. TCRdb fed the PCR reads into MiXCR, producing one record per CDR3 protein. The table lists about 110,000 distinct CDR3 sequences, about a tenth of them singletons. The source was PBMCs from the stem cell graft donor, collected from the stem cell graft. The receptors here all came from a human donor who donated a stem cell graft to a child with acute lymphoblastic leukemia.

This clonotype showed up many times. The V and J genes are TRBV18 and TRBJ2-7; 7 nucleotides align to TRBD1. The germline CDR1 and CDR2 sequences are KGHSH and LQKENI. The length of the CDR3 is 15 residues. Germline trimming cut 2 bases from V and 6 bases from J; bases unmatched to any gene: 10. The CDR3 nucleotides read TGTGCCAGCTCACCAAGACAGGGTGAGGACGGCGAGCAGTACTTC. Translated, it gives CASSPRQGEDGEQYF. Variable domain in full (rest from reference TRBV18 and TRBJ2-7): NAGVMQNPRHLVRRRGQEARLRCSPMKGHSHVYWYRQLPEEGLKFMVYLQKENIIDESGMPKERFSAEFPKEGPSILRIQQVVRGDSAAYFCASSPRQGEDGEQYFGPGTRLTVT.

This clonotype has a count of ten or more. The chain recombines TRBV29-1 with TRBJ2-7; the D gene is possibly TRBD1 (5 bases). Per germline, CDR1 SQVTM and CDR2 ANQGSEA. The CDR3 has 13 residues. V lost 3 bases to trimming and J lost 2 bases, with 11 bases between them. CDR3 amino acids: CSVERQGPYEQYF. The CDR3 DNA sequence: TGCAGCGTTGAGCGGCAGGGTCCCTACGAGCAGTACTTC.

This clonotype was seen many times. This chain joins TRBV9 and TRBJ2-2; TRBD2 matches 12 bases. Germline V CDR1 and CDR2: SGDLS, YYNGEE. The CDR3 sequence is 18 residues long. V lost 0 bases and J lost 0; bases outside the gene matches: 3. CDR3 sequence reads: CASSVVGLAGPNTGELFF. Here the CDR3 DNA reads TGTGCCAGCAGCGTAGTCGGACTAGCGGGGCCGAACACCGGGGAGCTGTTTTTT. The full variable domain, rest sourced from reference TRBV9 and TRBJ2-2, is DSGVTQTPKHLITATGQRVTLRCSPRSGDLSVYWYQQSLDQGLQFLIQYYNGEERAKGNILERFSAQQFPDLHSELNLSSLELGDSALYFCASSVVGLAGPNTGELFFGEGSRLTVL.

This clonotype was seen ten or more times. The chain carries TRBV5-1 and TRBJ2-1, with 10 positions matching TRBD2. CDR1 SGHRS and CDR2 YFSETQ come from the germline V gene. V dropped 3 bases and J dropped 1; count of bases not matched to a gene: 10. The CDR3 extends over 18 amino acids. In DNA form, the CDR3 reads TGCGCCAGCAGCTATAGCCCTTCTAGCGGGAGATCCTACAATGAGCAGTTCTTC. Residues: CASSYSPSSGRSYNEQFF.

In its sample, this clonotype was seen many times. V gene TRBV12-3 or TRBV12-4 combines with J gene TRBJ2-5; TRBD1 might be the D (7 bases). The CDR3 runs to 16 residues. V dropped 5 bases and J dropped 1 base, with 17 bases sitting between them. The CDR3 region is CASSPRRRGLQETQYF. DNA of the CDR3: TGTGCCAGCAGTCCTCGTCGGAGGGGGCTCCAAGAGACCCAGTACTTC.

This clonotype was counted at least ten times. The chain has TRBV3-1 and TRBJ2-3; D may correspond to TRBD1 or TRBD2 (6 bases each). The V and J ends lost 4 bases and 11 bases respectively, with 13 bases between them. This CDR3 is 12 amino acids long. Germline CDR1 reads LGHDT; CDR2 reads YNNKEL (reference sequence). Here the CDR3 DNA reads TGTGCCAGCAGCCCCCGAGGGGGACTGCAGTATTTT. It codes for CASSPRGGLQYF.

V and J are TRBV4-3 and TRBJ2-2; D gene unclear. This CDR3 is 14 amino acids long. V gave up 0 bases and J gave up 4 bases, with 6 bases separating them. Germline CDR1 and CDR2: LGHNA and YSLEER. The CDR3 nucleotides read TGCGCCAGCAGCCAAGATCCCGGCACCGGGGAGCTGTTTTTT. Its protein product is CASSQDPGTGELFF.

This clonotype has ten or more counts. The CDR3 nucleotides are TGCGCCAGCAGCTTTAGAAGATCAGGGTCGGGGGGATACAATGAGCAGTTCTTC. Translation gives CASSFRRSGSGGYNEQFF. The chain carries TRBV5-1 and TRBJ2-1, with 7 bases aligning to TRBD2. The CDR3 consists of 18 residues. Trimming took 2 bases from V and 4 from J; bases not matched to a gene: 15. Germline V CDR1 and CDR2: SGHRS, YFSETQ.

This clonotype was counted at least ten times. This rearrangement joins TRBV6-2 or TRBV6-3 to TRBJ2-5; a weak D match, TRBD1 (6 bases). Trimming removed 4 bases from V and 2 bases from J, with 8 bases in between. CDR1 is MNHEY and CDR2 is SVGEGT in the germline V gene. The CDR3 runs 13 residues. CDR3 DNA: TGTGCCAGCAGTTTTGACAGGCAAGAGACCCAGTACTTC. Amino acids: CASSFDRQETQYF.

At least ten counts were recorded for this clonotype. The rearrangement joins TRBV2 to TRBJ2-3; 11 bases agree with TRBD2. V dropped 6 bases and J dropped 2; count of bases not matched to a gene: 4. CDR3 length: 15 amino acids. Germline V gene lookup returns CDR1 SNHLY and CDR2 FYNNEI. CDR3 in amino acids: CASRLAGVITDTQYF. The CDR3 nucleotides are TGTGCCAGCAGACTAGCGGGAGTTATCACAGATACGCAGTATTTT.

This clonotype was recorded many times. The chain recombines TRBV5-1 with TRBJ2-5; the D is unclear. Trimming shortened V by 2 bases and J by 2 bases, and 7 bases separated the two germline ends. The CDR3 sequence is 13 residues long. Germline V gives CDR1 SGHRS, CDR2 YFSETQ. Here the CDR3 DNA reads TGCGCCAGCAGCTTACCAACGCAAGAGACCCAGTACTTC. Residues: CASSLPTQETQYF.

Ten or more counts support this clonotype. V and J are TRBV20-1 and TRBJ1-2, with unresolved D. Germline V gives CDR1 DFQATT, CDR2 SNEGSKA (reference sequence). V was trimmed by 2 bases and J by 6 bases, leaving 10 bases between them. The CDR3 extends over 12 amino acids. This chain's CDR3 is CSARSGLDGYTF. Written as DNA, the CDR3 is TGCAGTGCTAGAAGTGGGTTGGATGGCTACACCTTC.

The chain is built from TRBV4-2 and TRBJ2-6; 13 bases are shared with TRBD2. V dropped 3 bases and J dropped 1; count of bases not matched to a gene: 0. The CDR3 spans 17 residues. Germline CDR1 and CDR2: LGHNA and YNFKEQ. CDR3 coding DNA: TGTGCCAGCAGCCAGACTAGCGGGGGGTCTGGGGCCAACGTCCTGACTTTC. Encoded protein: CASSQTSGGSGANVLTF.

The chain employs TRBV30 and TRBJ1-3, with D possibly being TRBD1 (6 bases). Germline CDR1 GTSNPN, CDR2 SVGIG (reference sequence). The V and J ends lost 2 bases and 0 bases respectively, with 8 bases between them. The CDR3 length is 14 residues. This CDR3 reads CAWSTGSSGNTIYF. The CDR3 coding sequence is TGTGCCTGGAGTACAGGGAGCTCTGGAAACACCATATATTTT.

This clonotype was counted between two and nine times. V usage is TRBV20-1 and J usage is TRBJ2-1; the match to TRBD1 covers 11 bases. J gave up 4 bases and V 6 bases, and 8 bases lay outside the gene matches. The CDR3 contains 15 residues. In germline, CDR1 is DFQATT, CDR2 SNEGSKA (reference sequence). The CDR3 coding sequence is TGCAGTGCCCACCGCGGGACAGGGGGATACAATGAGCAGTTCTTC. Translating it yields CSAHRGTGGYNEQFF.

The J gene is TRBJ1-1, the V gene TRBV7-2, with unresolved D. The CDR3 is 14 residues long. The germline V and J ends were trimmed by 7 bases and 2 bases, with 14 bases remaining between them. Per germline, CDR1 SGHTA and CDR2 FQGNSA. CDR3 loop: CASTPNSINTEAFF. The CDR3 DNA follows: TGTGCCAGCACCCCTAACAGTATTAACACTGAAGCTTTCTTT.

In its sample, this clonotype was seen many times. J is TRBJ2-7 and V is TRBV6-2 or TRBV6-3, with D possibly TRBD2 on 5 matching bases. Trimming removed 5 bases at V and 7 bases at J, with 12 bases between. Germline CDR1 is MNHEY and CDR2 is SVGEGT. The CDR3 is 12 amino acids. CDR3 in amino acids: CASSPPGEEQYF. CDR3 sequence (DNA): TGTGCCAGCAGTCCCCCCGGGGAAGAGCAGTACTTC.

This clonotype was counted ten times or more. This chain uses TRBV7-2 with TRBJ2-4; 10 nucleotides line up with TRBD2. The germline gives CDR1 SGHTA, CDR2 FQGNSA. This CDR3 spans 15 amino acids. V lost 4 bases, J lost 3 bases, and 3 bases stayed unmatched. CDR3: CASSSKREGKNIQYF. The CDR3 nucleotides are TGTGCCAGCAGCTCCAAGCGGGAGGGCAAAAACATTCAGTACTTC.

This clonotype was detected ten times or more. The chain is built from TRBV2 and TRBJ1-5; TRBD1 aligns across 7 bases. Germline lookup yields CDR1 SNHLY and CDR2 FYNNEI. The CDR3 runs 19 residues. The V and J ends lost 5 bases and 2 bases, in that order; junction bases with no gene match: 18. The DNA of the CDR3 is TGTGCCAGCAGTTTGGACAGGACTACTTTAAGTAGGGGCAATCAGCCCCAGCATTTT. Its translation: CASSLDRTTLSRGNQPQHF.

This clonotype was recorded at least ten times. The rearrangement joins TRBV7-2 to TRBJ2-1; 10 positions agree with TRBD2. Trimming cost V 5 bases and J 7 bases; bases outside gene matches: 8. The CDR3 runs 15 residues. Germline assignment: CDR1 SGHTA and CDR2 FQGNSA. Here the CDR3 DNA reads TGTGCCAGCAGCCTCCGGCTAGCGGGGGAGAATGAGCAGTTCTTC. This gives the protein CASSLRLAGENEQFF.

This clonotype was seen ten or more times. The chain carries TRBV29-1 and TRBJ1-2, with unresolved D. Germline assignment: CDR1 SQVTM and CDR2 ANQGSEA. V was trimmed by 6 bases and J by 6 bases, leaving 20 bases between them. This CDR3 spans 14 amino acids. The CDR3 is CSVSTEAAVNGYTF. DNA for the CDR3: TGCAGCGTCTCAACAGAAGCGGCAGTTAATGGCTACACCTTC.